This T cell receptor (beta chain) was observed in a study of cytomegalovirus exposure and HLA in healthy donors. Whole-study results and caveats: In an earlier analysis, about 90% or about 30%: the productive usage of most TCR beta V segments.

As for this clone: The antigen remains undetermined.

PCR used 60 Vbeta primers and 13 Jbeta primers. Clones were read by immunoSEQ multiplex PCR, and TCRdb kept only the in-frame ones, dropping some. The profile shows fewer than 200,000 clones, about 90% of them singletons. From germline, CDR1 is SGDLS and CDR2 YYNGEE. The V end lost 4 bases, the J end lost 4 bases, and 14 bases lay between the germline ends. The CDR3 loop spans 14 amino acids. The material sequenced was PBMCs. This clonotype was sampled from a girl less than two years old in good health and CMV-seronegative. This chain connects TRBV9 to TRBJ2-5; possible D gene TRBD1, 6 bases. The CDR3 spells CASSSPRGPETQYF. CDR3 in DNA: TGTGCCAGCAGCTCCCCCAGGGGTCCAGAGACCCAGTACTTC. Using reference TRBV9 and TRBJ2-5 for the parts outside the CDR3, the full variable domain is DSGVTQTPKHLITATGQRVTLRCSPRSGDLSVYWYQQSLDQGLQFLIQYYNGEERAKGNILERFSAQQFPDLHSELNLSSLELGDSALYFCASSSPRGPETQYFGPGTRLLVL.